Listed here are 16 T cell receptor beta chains from one sample, sequenced in a study of T cell repertoires in cytomegalovirus infection. Each CDR3 protein is one row after TCRdb ran MiXCR on the reads. Of approximately 500,000 distinct CDR3 sequences in the sample, around 27% are singletons; the top ten hold 13%. The sequenced sample consisted of PBMCs. All receptors derive from a human donor in good health (CMV status not recorded). Some clones in this sample may be carry-over from other donors' samples.

V gene TRBV9 combines with J gene TRBJ1-1, with no clear D. In germline, CDR1 is SGDLS, CDR2 YYNGEE. V was shortened by 2 bases and J by 1 base, with 12 bases between the two germline ends. This CDR3 has 15 residues. CDR3 residues: CASSVSQTQNTEAFF. CDR3 in DNA: TGTGCCAGCAGCGTTAGCCAAACTCAGAACACTGAAGCTTTCTTT.

This clonotype was observed a handful of times. J is TRBJ2-1 and V is TRBV7-2; the match to TRBD2 covers 9 bases. CDR1 is SGHTA, CDR2 FQGNSA, per germline. V shed 5 bases and J 3 bases; nucleotides not matched to a gene: 5. This CDR3 has 15 amino acids. The CDR3 sequence is CASSKTSGDYNEQFF. The CDR3 nucleotides read TGTGCCAGCAGCAAGACTAGCGGAGACTACAATGAGCAGTTCTTC.

The CDR3 DNA reads as TGTGCCAGCACCAAGACAGGGCGCCATGGCTACACCTTC. Translation gives CASTKTGRHGYTF. This rearrangement joins TRBV6-2 or TRBV6-3 to TRBJ1-2; TRBD1 matches at 7 bases. CDR3 length: 13 amino acids. In germline, CDR1 is MNHEY, CDR2 SVGEGT. The J segment lost 6 bases and the V segment lost 7 bases, leaving 8 bases of the junction unmatched.

For the CDR3, the DNA is TGTGCCAGCAGTACAAAAAGAGAGGGACAGGGGAACACAGATACGCAGTATTTT. This translates into CASSTKREGQGNTDTQYF. The gene calls are TRBV12-3 or TRBV12-4 and TRBJ2-3, with 10 bases matching TRBD1. V was pared by 5 bases and J by 2 bases, with 13 bases of the junction left unmatched. The CDR3 has 18 amino acids.

In its sample, this clonotype was seen a few times. This chain joins TRBV28 and TRBJ2-1; D may be TRBD1 (5 bases). CDR1 and CDR2 (germline): MDHEN, SYDVKM. Deletions cut 3 bases from V and 10 bases from J, with 13 bases between. This CDR3 comprises 13 residues. CDR3: CASSFPRDVEQFF. The CDR3 DNA is TGTGCCAGCAGTTTTCCCAGGGATGTAGAGCAGTTCTTC. Based on the CDR3 plus reference TRBV28 and TRBJ2-1, the full variable domain is DVKVTQSSRYLVKRTGEKVFLECVQDMDHENMFWYRQDPGLGLRLIYFSYDVKMKEKGDIPEGYSVSREKKERFSLILESASTNQTSMYLCASSFPRDVEQFFGPGTRLTVL.

The sample holds many counts of this clonotype. V usage is TRBV7-2 and J usage is TRBJ2-1, with D perhaps matching TRBD2 (6 bases). Trimming cost V 10 bases and J 4 bases, with 20 bases left between them. CDR1 is SGHTA and CDR2 is FQGNSA in the germline V gene. The CDR3 covers 15 residues. The CDR3 bases are TGTGCCACCGGCTTGGAGGGGCGTGGGTACAATGAGCAGTTCTTC. This sequence encodes CATGLEGRGYNEQFF.

This sequence joins TRBV12-3 or TRBV12-4 and TRBJ1-1; D call uncertain. The CDR3 contains 14 residues. Trimming cost V 4 bases and J 0 bases, with 9 bases left between them. The CDR3 nucleotides are TGTGCCAGCAGTTCCGAGGACCTGAACACTGAAGCTTTCTTT. As protein: CASSSEDLNTEAFF.

The chain has TRBV11-2 and TRBJ2-7, with D tentatively TRBD1 (6 bases). The germline V gene encodes CDR1 SGHAT and CDR2 FQNNGV. Deletions cut 4 bases from V and 3 bases from J, with 16 bases between. CDR3 length: 15 residues. The CDR3 sequence: CASSSGTGHLYEQYV. The DNA of the CDR3 is TGTGCCAGCAGCTCGGGGACGGGACACCTCTACGAGCAGTACGTC.

This clonotype was seen a handful of times. The genes are TRBV5-5 and TRBJ2-5; the match to TRBD1 covers 9 bases. Per the germline V gene, CDR1 is SGHKS and CDR2 is YYEKEE (reference sequence). The V gene end was trimmed by 0 bases and the J gene end by 4 bases; junction bases not matched to a gene: 10. This CDR3 has 17 residues. The CDR3 spells CASSLAFGTGRRETQYF. CDR3 sequence (DNA): TGTGCCAGCAGCTTGGCATTCGGGACAGGGAGGAGAGAGACCCAGTACTTC.

The CDR3 spells CAISEPGFSFYGYTF. The CDR3 DNA sequence: TGTGCCATCAGTGAGCCAGGGTTTTCGTTTTATGGCTACACCTTC. The genes are TRBV10-3 and TRBJ1-2; tentative D call: TRBD1 (5 bases). Germline V CDR1 and CDR2: ENHRY, SYGVKD. The CDR3 sequence is 15 residues long. V shed 2 bases and J shed 5 bases, with 15 bases lying between them.

This clonotype was observed a few times. This CDR3 is CASSYSAGGPEQYV. CDR3 DNA: TGTGCCAGCAGTTACTCAGCGGGAGGGCCCGAGCAGTACGTC. The V gene is TRBV6-2 or TRBV6-3, the J gene TRBJ2-7, with 10 bases lining up with TRBD2. The germline V gene has CDR1 MNHEY and CDR2 SVGEGT. Germline trimming cut 0 bases from V and 6 bases from J; bases unmatched to any gene: 2. CDR3 size: 14 residues.

The chain uses TRBV12-3 or TRBV12-4 and TRBJ1-1; D is undetermined. The ends were cut back, 1 base at V and 0 bases at J, with 6 bases in the middle. The CDR3 runs 14 residues. CDR3 nucleotide sequence: TGTGCCAGCAGTTTAGTACTCCTGAACACTGAAGCTTTCTTT. Translation: CASSLVLLNTEAFF.

This clonotype was seen only a few times. The genes are TRBV2 and TRBJ2-7; 10 bases match TRBD2. V was clipped by 10 bases and J by 6 bases; unmatched bases: 12. This CDR3 contains 14 residues. Germline V gene sequence: CDR1 SNHLY, CDR2 FYNNEI. CDR3 sequence (DNA): TGTGCCATCCTTCGGGCTAGCGGGAGTCGCGAGCAGTACGTC. Translated: CAILRASGSREQYV.

This clonotype was detected a few times. The chain links TRBV20-1 to TRBJ2-3; D perhaps matches TRBD2 (6 bases). Looked up from germline, CDR1 is DFQATT and CDR2 is SNEGSKA (reference sequence). CDR3 length equals 15 residues. Deletions cut 6 bases from V and 2 bases from J, with 18 bases between. The CDR3 nucleotides are TGCAGTGCCCTGGAGGGACTTCTGACCACAGATACGCAGTATTTT. This translates into CSALEGLLTTDTQYF.

This clonotype appeared many times. V usage is TRBV7-2 and J usage is TRBJ2-4; no clear D. This CDR3 is built from 14 residues. Germline CDR1 SGHTA, CDR2 FQGNSA. V gave up 2 bases and J gave up 3 bases, with 8 bases separating them. The CDR3 nucleotides are TGTGCCAGCAGCTTAAACGCCTACAAAAACATTCAGTACTTC. Translation gives CASSLNAYKNIQYF.

In its sample, this clonotype was seen a few times. The chain employs TRBV5-4 and TRBJ2-3, with 12 bases fitting TRBD2. This CDR3 has 16 amino acids. The germline V gene encodes CDR1 SGHNT and CDR2 YYREEE (reference sequence). The trim removed 4 bases at V and 2 bases at J, leaving 5 bases unmatched. CDR3 sequence: CASSGRTSGNTDTQYF. The CDR3 coding sequence is TGTGCCAGCAGCGGGAGGACTAGCGGGAACACAGATACGCAGTATTTT.